The rows below give T cell receptor beta chains drawn from one sample of a study of blood T cell repertoires in COVID-19. The table came from immunoSEQ multiplex PCR; TCRdb's copy has only in-frame clones and leaves some out. The sample carries about 160,000 clones, around four fifths recorded once. Sequenced: peripheral blood. Source of these receptors: a man aged 65 to 79 with acute or convalescent COVID-19. CDR3s include the opening cysteine and the closing phenylalanine or tryptophan. A D gene is named only where the DNA matches it firmly. Expanded clones get a size class; other rows say once, few or many, or leave the size out.

abundance,d_gene,j_gene,v_gene,CDR3aa,CDR3nt
few,NA,TRBJ2-5,TRBV5-4,CASSLAMKETQYF,TGTGCCAGCAGCTTGGCTATGAAAGAGACCCAGTACTTC
NA,NA,TRBJ1-6,TRBV27,CASSLYQGRLTLHF,TGTGCCAGCAGTTTATATCAGGGCCGCCTGACCCTCCACTTT
NA,TRBD1,TRBJ2-5,TRBV6-1,CASSELPGGAKTQYF,TGTGCCAGCAGTGAATTGCCAGGGGGCGCTAAGACCCAGTACTTC
NA,NA,TRBJ2-7,TRBV4-3,CASSQDRVAHEQYF,TGCGCCAGCAGCCAAGACCGGGTAGCGCACGAGCAGTACTTC
NA,TRBD1,TRBJ1-4,TRBV9,CASSVEDRGGEKLFF,TGTGCCAGCAGCGTAGAAGACAGGGGAGGGGAAAAACTGTTTTTT
NA,NA,TRBJ2-1,TRBV7-9,CASSLGLLAADEQFF,TGTGCCAGCAGCTTAGGCCTACTAGCTGCCGATGAGCAGTTCTTC
NA,NA,TRBJ1-1,TRBV6-1,CASSEVGGGTEAFF,TGTGCCAGCAGTGAAGTGGGAGGGGGCACTGAAGCTTTCTTT
NA,TRBD2,TRBJ2-3,TRBV5-1,CASSLELAGDTQYF,TGCGCCAGCAGCTTGGAACTAGCGGGAGATACGCAGTATTTT
NA,TRBD1,TRBJ2-5,TRBV5-1,CASSPGQAQETQYF,TGCGCCAGCAGCCCGGGACAGGCACAAGAGACCCAGTACTTC
NA,NA,TRBJ2-3,TRBV6-4,CASSPGFTDTQYF,TGTGCCAGCAGTCCGGGTTTCACAGATACGCAGTATTTT
NA,NA,TRBJ2-3,TRBV3-1/TRBV3-2,CASSQVNRIVASSSTDTQYF,TGTGCCAGCAGCCAAGTTAATCGAATCGTAGCGTCTTCCAGCACAGATACGCAGTATTTT
NA,TRBD2,TRBJ2-7,TRBV7-2,CASSVTSGRSSSYEQYF,TGTGCCAGCAGCGTGACTAGCGGGAGATCGAGCTCCTACGAGCAGTACTTC
NA,NA,TRBJ2-1,TRBV30,CAWSRQEQFF,TGTGCCTGGAGTCGCCAGGAGCAGTTCTTC
NA,TRBD1,TRBJ2-5,TRBV5-1,CASSPRDRGQETQYF,TGCGCCAGCAGCCCCCGGGACAGGGGGCAAGAGACCCAGTACTTC
NA,NA,TRBJ2-1,TRBV28,CASSLSRSSYNEQFF,TGTGCCAGCAGTTTGTCGCGAAGCTCCTACAATGAGCAGTTCTTC
few,NA,TRBJ1-5,TRBV12-3/TRBV12-4,CASSFGTDQPQHF,TGTGCCAGCAGTTTTGGGACTGATCAGCCCCAGCATTTT
NA,NA,TRBJ1-2,TRBV24-1,CATSDPQVTYGYTF,TGTGCCACCAGTGATCCCCAGGTTACCTATGGCTACACCTTC
NA,TRBD1,TRBJ1-5,TRBV15,CATSVDRGLQPQHF,TGTGCCACCAGCGTAGACAGGGGCCTACAGCCCCAGCATTTT
once,NA,TRBJ1-5,TRBV21-1,CASSALTVSNQPQHF,TGTGCCAGCAGCGCCCTTACAGTTAGCAATCAGCCCCAGCATTTT
NA,TRBD1,TRBJ1-2,TRBV5-8,CASSSGQGGIYGYTF,TGTGCCAGCAGCAGCGGACAGGGGGGGATCTATGGCTACACCTTC
few,TRBD2,TRBJ2-3,TRBV7-9,CASSRTSGIVTDTQYF,TGTGCCAGCAGCCGGACTAGCGGGATAGTCACAGATACGCAGTATTTT
NA,NA,TRBJ2-3,TRBV2,CASRITRERSTQYF,TGTGCCAGCAGAATCACTAGGGAGCGCTCTACGCAGTATTTT
NA,NA,TRBJ2-3,TRBV7-9,CASSLVGGTDTQYF,TGTGCCAGCAGCTTAGTCGGGGGCACAGATACGCAGTATTTT
once,TRBD1,TRBJ1-2,TRBV28,CASSLSGTGGSYGYTF,TGTGCCAGCAGTTTATCCGGGACAGGGGGCTCCTATGGCTACACCTTC
NA,TRBD2,TRBJ2-7,TRBV4-3,CASSPEGLDDEQYF,TGCGCCAGCAGCCCAGAGGGACTAGACGACGAGCAGTACTTC
NA,NA,TRBJ2-5,TRBV19,CASSPFPARHPQETQYF,TGTGCCAGTAGCCCCTTCCCCGCTAGGCACCCCCAAGAGACCCAGTACTTC
NA,NA,TRBJ1-1,TRBV3-1/TRBV3-2,CASSFQGPEAFF,TGTGCCAGCAGCTTTCAGGGCCCTGAAGCTTTCTTT
few,NA,TRBJ1-2,TRBV12-3/TRBV12-4,CASSMRTARGYTF,TGTGCCAGCAGTATGCGGACAGCTCGTGGCTACACCTTC
NA,NA,TRBJ1-2,TRBV2,CASSEAGAEGGYGYTF,TGTGCCAGCAGTGAAGCTGGGGCGGAAGGTGGCTATGGCTACACCTTC
NA,NA,TRBJ1-2,TRBV7-9,CASSFSTDGYTF,TGTGCCAGCAGCTTTTCCACTGATGGCTACACCTTC
NA,NA,TRBJ1-1,TRBV19,CASSIGSVGPREAFF,TGTGCCAGTAGTATAGGGTCGGTGGGGCCCCGTGAAGCTTTCTTT
NA,NA,TRBJ1-4,TRBV7-3,CASSQGQGGEGEKLFF,TGTGCCAGCAGCCAGGGTCAGGGAGGGGAGGGTGAAAAACTGTTTTTT
NA,NA,TRBJ2-3,TRBV10-2,CASRGGSDTQYF,TGCGCCAGCAGGGGGGGATCAGATACGCAGTATTTT
NA,TRBD2,TRBJ2-1,TRBV6-5,CASRPGLAGYEQFF,TGTGCCAGCAGGCCGGGACTAGCGGGGTATGAGCAGTTCTTC
NA,TRBD2,TRBJ2-2,TRBV29-1,CSVRTSGRSNTGELFF,TGCAGCGTTAGGACTAGCGGGAGGTCGAACACCGGGGAGCTGTTTTTT
few,TRBD2,TRBJ2-3,TRBV6-5,CASRLAGLPDTQYF,TGTGCCAGCAGGCTAGCGGGACTCCCAGATACGCAGTATTTT
NA,NA,TRBJ1-5,TRBV6-2/TRBV6-3,CASSQPPRGSNQPQHF,TGTGCCAGCAGCCAACCTCCCCGGGGGTCCAATCAGCCCCAGCATTTT
NA,TRBD1,TRBJ1-2,TRBV7-9,CASSPGTGVYGYTF,TGTGCCAGCAGCCCCGGGACAGGAGTCTATGGCTACACCTTC
NA,NA,TRBJ2-7,TRBV4-1,CASSQGGNSYEQYF,TGCGCCAGCAGCCAAGGGGGCAACTCCTACGAGCAGTACTTC
NA,TRBD2,TRBJ2-1,TRBV18,CASSLGLAGVFNEQFF,TGTGCCAGCTCACTTGGACTAGCGGGGGTCTTCAATGAGCAGTTCTTC
few,TRBD2,TRBJ2-5,TRBV5-1,CASSAGTSYQETQYF,TGCGCCAGCAGCGCCGGGACTAGCTATCAAGAGACCCAGTACTTC
NA,TRBD2,TRBJ2-1,TRBV6-2/TRBV6-3,CASSYAGTSGRDEQFF,TGTGCCAGCAGTTACGCCGGGACTAGCGGGAGAGATGAGCAGTTCTTC
NA,NA,TRBJ2-1,TRBV11-3,CASSSAAGYHSEQFF,TGTGCCAGCAGTTCAGCGGCGGGATATCATAGCGAGCAGTTCTTC
NA,TRBD1,TRBJ2-5,TRBV15,CATSRDRDREETQYF,TGTGCCACCAGCAGAGATAGGGACAGAGAAGAGACCCAGTACTTC
few,NA,TRBJ2-5,TRBV12-3/TRBV12-4,CASSLRGQETQYF,TGTGCCAGCAGCCTCAGGGGACAAGAGACCCAGTACTTC
NA,NA,TRBJ2-7,TRBV4-1,CASSQDLYEQYF,TGCGCCAGCAGCCAAGACTTGTACGAGCAGTACTTC
NA,NA,TRBJ2-7,TRBV19,CASSIGRAYEQYF,TGTGCCAGTAGTATTGGGCGAGCCTACGAGCAGTACTTC
few,TRBD1,TRBJ1-2,TRBV6-5,CATEGAAGYTF,TGTGCCACCGAGGGGGCGGCTGGCTACACCTTC
once,NA,TRBJ2-1,TRBV11-3,CASSLSLASLRNEQFF,TGTGCCAGCAGCTTATCCCTAGCGAGTCTTAGAAATGAGCAGTTCTTC
NA,TRBD2,TRBJ2-1,TRBV5-1,CASSTSGSYNEQFF,TGCGCCAGCAGCACTAGCGGATCCTACAATGAGCAGTTCTTC
few,TRBD1,TRBJ1-4,TRBV4-1,CASSQRTPGTGVQKLFF,TGCGCCAGCAGCCAGAGGACGCCCGGGACAGGGGTGCAAAAACTGTTTTTT
NA,NA,TRBJ2-5,TRBV2,CASSEAQAEETQYF,TGTGCCAGCAGTGAAGCTCAAGCGGAAGAGACCCAGTACTTC
few,NA,TRBJ2-1,TRBV5-6,CASSLGRISYNEQFF,TGTGCCAGCAGTCTGGGGCGGATTTCCTACAATGAGCAGTTCTTC
NA,NA,TRBJ1-3,TRBV4-3,CASSQGVVSGNTIYF,TGCGCCAGCAGCCAAGGAGTAGTCTCTGGAAACACCATATATTTT
once,NA,TRBJ2-1,TRBV20-1,CSASIPSGLRMGNEQFF,TGCAGTGCTAGTATACCAAGCGGCCTACGGATGGGAAATGAGCAGTTCTTC
NA,NA,TRBJ1-1,TRBV27,CASRTSLWGGAGTEAFF,TGTGCCAGCAGGACGAGCCTTTGGGGGGGCGCAGGCACTGAAGCTTTCTTT
NA,NA,TRBJ1-2,TRBV30,CAWSGTDRYGYTF,TGTGCCTGGAGTGGTACGGACAGATATGGCTACACCTTC
once,TRBD1,TRBJ2-5,TRBV24-1,CATSDSRPDRVGTETQYF,TGTGCCACCAGTGATTCCCGACCCGACAGGGTTGGTACGGAGACCCAGTACTTC
NA,NA,TRBJ1-4,TRBV19,CASSLNIATNEKLFF,TGTGCCAGTAGTTTAAACATTGCAACTAATGAAAAACTGTTTTTT
NA,NA,TRBJ1-2,TRBV28,CASSFASGMAYGYTF,TGTGCCAGCAGTTTTGCCTCAGGGATGGCGTATGGCTACACCTTC